These T cell receptor beta chains were read from a single sample in a study of T cell responses to AZD1222 COVID-19 vaccine. Profiled with immunoSEQ multiplex PCR; TCRdb holds only in-frame clones, not every one. This sample carries approximately 150,000 clones, about nine tenths of them seen once, and the ten largest clones take less than 3%. The specimen comprised peripheral blood, sampled on day 0 of AZD1222 vaccination. The receptors shown here come from an adult in good health. Both conserved end residues are part of each CDR3. Each record gives: clone size, D gene, J gene, V gene, CDR3 protein, CDR3 DNA. D genes are given only for firm matches. Not every row has a clone size; where given, it reads once, few, many or a size class.

few	TRBD1	TRBJ2-7	TRBV6-5	CASTPDRGTTEQYF	TGTGCCAGCACCCCTGACAGGGGCACTACTGAGCAGTACTTC
-	-	TRBJ2-5	TRBV14	CASSQGFRGPLETQYF	TGTGCCAGCAGCCAAGGGTTCCGGGGGCCGTTGGAGACCCAGTACTTC
few	-	TRBJ1-2	TRBV27	CASSRRDRVGYGYTF	TGTGCCAGCAGCCGGCGGGACCGAGTGGGCTATGGCTACACCTTC
-	-	TRBJ1-5	TRBV5-4	CASSLGGGLNQPQHF	TGTGCCAGCAGCCTCGGGGGGGGGCTCAATCAGCCCCAGCATTTT
-	-	TRBJ1-1	TRBV3-1/TRBV3-2	CASSQAGAHTEAFF	TGTGCCAGCAGCCAAGCAGGGGCCCACACTGAAGCTTTCTTT
-	TRBD2	TRBJ2-1	TRBV5-1	CASSPSSGTYNEQFF	TGCGCCAGCAGCCCCTCTAGCGGGACCTACAATGAGCAGTTCTTC
-	-	TRBJ1-2	TRBV5-1	CASSVDSNYGYTF	TGCGCCAGCAGCGTGGACAGTAACTATGGCTACACCTTC
-	-	TRBJ1-2	TRBV7-2	CASSSEFGRDYGYTF	TGTGCCAGCAGCTCCGAGTTCGGCAGGGACTATGGCTACACCTTC
-	TRBD2	TRBJ2-3	TRBV11-1	CASSLMRGGIDTQYF	TGTGCCAGCAGCTTAATGCGGGGGGGAATAGATACGCAGTATTTT
once	-	TRBJ2-1	TRBV14	CASSLANEQFF	TGTGCCAGCAGCCTGGCCAATGAGCAGTTCTTC
-	-	TRBJ2-1	TRBV9	CASSVGRVTHNEQFF	TGTGCCAGCAGCGTCGGCAGGGTGACCCACAATGAGCAGTTCTTC
-	TRBD1	TRBJ2-2	TRBV2	CASVRDRDTGELFF	TGTGCCAGTGTGAGGGACAGGGACACCGGGGAGCTGTTTTTT
-	-	TRBJ1-2	TRBV15	CATSLPLPTDGYTF	TGTGCCACCAGCTTACCCCTCCCGACGGATGGCTACACCTTC
-	-	TRBJ1-3	TRBV4-3	CASSQGRGSGNTIYF	TGCGCCAGCAGCCAAGGAAGGGGCTCTGGAAACACCATATATTTT
-	TRBD1	TRBJ2-5	TRBV4-3	CASSQDRGRVQYF	TGCGCCAGCAGCCAGGACAGGGGTAGGGTCCAGTACTTC
-	-	TRBJ1-1	TRBV2	CASRNVIDTEAFF	TGTGCCAGCCGGAATGTCATTGACACTGAAGCTTTCTTT
-	-	TRBJ2-1	TRBV18	CASSPALAIYNEQFF	TGTGCCAGCTCACCAGCCCTAGCGATCTACAATGAGCAGTTCTTC
-	TRBD2	TRBJ2-5	TRBV2	CASSETSGGSGTQYF	TGTGCCAGCAGTGAGACTAGCGGGGGGTCAGGGACCCAGTACTTC
once	TRBD1	TRBJ1-6	TRBV5-4	CASRTETGTLHF	TGTGCCAGCAGGACAGAGACAGGGACCCTCCACTTT
-	-	TRBJ1-6	TRBV6-2/TRBV6-3	CASSDGSSYNSPLHF	TGTGCCAGCAGTGACGGGAGCTCCTATAATTCACCCCTCCACTTT
-	-	TRBJ1-6	TRBV6-6	CASSFPGEGSPLHF	TGTGCCAGCAGTTTCCCGGGAGAGGGTAGTCCCCTCCACTTT
-	-	TRBJ2-1	TRBV4-2	CASSHDKGGSEQFF	TGTGCCAGCAGCCACGATAAGGGGGGTAGTGAGCAGTTCTTC
once	-	TRBJ1-3	TRBV9	CASSVEGDSGNTIYF	TGTGCCAGCAGCGTAGAGGGGGACTCTGGAAACACCATATATTTT
-	TRBD1	TRBJ2-7	TRBV6-1	CASSALRDRGLYEQYF	TGTGCCAGCAGTGCCCTCCGGGACAGGGGGCTTTACGAGCAGTACTTC
-	-	TRBJ1-1	TRBV12-3/TRBV12-4	CASQLQGNTEAFF	TGTGCCAGTCAACTACAGGGGAACACTGAAGCTTTCTTT
-	TRBD1	TRBJ2-3	TRBV7-9	CASSLAPDRGTGDTQYF	TGTGCCAGCAGCTTAGCTCCGGACAGGGGGACTGGAGATACGCAGTATTTT
-	TRBD1	TRBJ1-1	TRBV2	CASSDSQGSTEAFF	TGTGCCAGCAGTGATTCACAGGGGAGCACTGAAGCTTTCTTT
-	TRBD1	TRBJ2-5	TRBV7-9	CASSWDRRALETQYF	TGTGCCAGCAGCTGGGACAGGAGGGCCCTGGAGACCCAGTACTTC
-	-	TRBJ1-2	TRBV30	CAWSENYGYTF	TGTGCCTGGAGCGAAAACTATGGCTACACCTTC
once	-	TRBJ1-5	TRBV5-6	CASSWGQSNQPQHF	TGTGCCAGCAGCTGGGGGCAGAGCAATCAGCCCCAGCATTTT